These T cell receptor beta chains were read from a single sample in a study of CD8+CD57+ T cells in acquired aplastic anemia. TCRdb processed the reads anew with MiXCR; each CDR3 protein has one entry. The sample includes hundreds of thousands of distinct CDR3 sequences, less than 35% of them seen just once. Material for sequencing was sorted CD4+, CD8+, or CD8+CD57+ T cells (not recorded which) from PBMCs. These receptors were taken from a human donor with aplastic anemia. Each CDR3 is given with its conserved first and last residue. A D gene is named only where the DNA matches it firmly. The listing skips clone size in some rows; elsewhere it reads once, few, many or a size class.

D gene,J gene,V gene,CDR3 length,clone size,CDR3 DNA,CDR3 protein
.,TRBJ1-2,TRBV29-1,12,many,TGCAGCGTCGCGGCCACAGGGCATGGCTACACCTTC,CSVAATGHGYTF
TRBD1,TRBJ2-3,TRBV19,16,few,TGTGCCAGTAGTACAAGGGACAGGGGGTCTTCAGATACGCAGTATTTT,CASSTRDRGSSDTQYF
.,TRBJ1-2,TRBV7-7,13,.,TGTGCCAGCAGAGGCGGCGGGGTTCGCGGCTACACCTTC,CASRGGGVRGYTF
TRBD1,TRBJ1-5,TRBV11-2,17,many,TGTGCCAGCAGCCCCGGGGGCGGACAGGGGCGAAATCAGCCCCAGCATTTT,CASSPGGGQGRNQPQHF
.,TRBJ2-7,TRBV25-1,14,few,TGTGCCAGCAGCCCCATGGGTTCTATCTGGGAGCAGTACTTC,CASSPMGSIWEQYF
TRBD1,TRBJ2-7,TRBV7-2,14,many,TGTGCCAGCAGCGTCGACAGGGGACAACCCAAGCAGTACTTC,CASSVDRGQPKQYF
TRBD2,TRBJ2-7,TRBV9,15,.,TGTGCCAGCAGCCTAGAGGGCGGGGGGCCAGACGAGCAGTACTTC,CASSLEGGGPDEQYF
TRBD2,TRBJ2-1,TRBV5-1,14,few,TGTGCCAGCAGCGTGAGCGGGATCCACAATGAGCAGTTCTTC,CASSVSGIHNEQFF
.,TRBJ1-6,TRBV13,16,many,TGTGCCAGCAGCTTGCAGGGTAGGATACGGAATTCACCCCTCCACTTT,CASSLQGRIRNSPLHF
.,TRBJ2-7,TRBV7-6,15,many,TGTGCCAGCAGCTTAGAAAGGACCGGGGCCCACGAGCAGTACTTC,CASSLERTGAHEQYF
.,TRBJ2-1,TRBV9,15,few,TGTGCCAGCAGCGTAGACCCCGGGACCGGGGATGAGCAGTTCTTC,CASSVDPGTGDEQFF
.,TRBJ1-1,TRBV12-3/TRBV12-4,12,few,TGTGCCAGCAGTTTAGGGGGACCTGAAGCTTTCTTT,CASSLGGPEAFF
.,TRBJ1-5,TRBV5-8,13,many,TGTGCCAGCAGCTCGACAGAGAATCAGCCCCAGCATTTT,CASSSTENQPQHF
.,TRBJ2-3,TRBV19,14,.,TGTGCCAGTAGTGCCGGGTCTTTCACAGATACGCAGTATTTT,CASSAGSFTDTQYF
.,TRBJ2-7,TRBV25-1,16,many,TGTGCCAGCAGTGATATGGGAAGCAGGGGTTCGTACGAGCAGTACTTC,CASSDMGSRGSYEQYF
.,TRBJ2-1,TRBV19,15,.,TGTGCCAGTACCACCGTTCGGGTAATGAACAATGAGCAGTTCTTC,CASTTVRVMNNEQFF
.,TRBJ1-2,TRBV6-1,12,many,TGTGCCAGCTTCGGACAACGGCTGGGCTACACCTTC,CASFGQRLGYTF
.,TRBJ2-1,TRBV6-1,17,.,TGTGCCAGCAGGGGCAACTTGGGACCCCTCAGTAGCAATGAGCAGTTCTTC,CASRGNLGPLSSNEQFF
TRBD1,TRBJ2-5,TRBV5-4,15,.,TGTGCCAGCAGCCTGGGACAGAAGTACCAAGAGACCCAGTACTTC,CASSLGQKYQETQYF
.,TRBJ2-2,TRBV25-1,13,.,TGTGCCAGCCGTCGTACGAACACCGGGGAGCTGTTTTTT,CASRRTNTGELFF
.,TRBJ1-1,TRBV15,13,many,TGTGCCACCAGCAGAGATTTTAGCACTGAAGCTTTCTTT,CATSRDFSTEAFF
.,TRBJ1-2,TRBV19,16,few,TGTGCCAGTAGTTCCGGTTTCGTCAGCCGGGGCTATGGCTACACCTTC,CASSSGFVSRGYGYTF
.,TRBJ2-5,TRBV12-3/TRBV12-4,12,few,TGTGCCAGCAGCGTCAGTCAAGAGACCCAGTACTTC,CASSVSQETQYF